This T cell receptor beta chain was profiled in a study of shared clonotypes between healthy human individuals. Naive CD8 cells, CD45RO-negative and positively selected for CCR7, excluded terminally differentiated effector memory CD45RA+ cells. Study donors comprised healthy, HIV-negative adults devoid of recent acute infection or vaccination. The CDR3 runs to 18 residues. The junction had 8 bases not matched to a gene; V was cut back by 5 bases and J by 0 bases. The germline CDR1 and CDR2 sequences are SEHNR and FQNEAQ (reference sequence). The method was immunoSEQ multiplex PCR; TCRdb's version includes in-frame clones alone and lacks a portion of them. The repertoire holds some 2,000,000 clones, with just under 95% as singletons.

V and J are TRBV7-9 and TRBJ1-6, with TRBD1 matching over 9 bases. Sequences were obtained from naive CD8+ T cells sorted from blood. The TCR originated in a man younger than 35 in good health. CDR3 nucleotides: TGTGCCAGCAGCCAGGGACAGGGTATCGGCTCCTATAATTCACCCCTCCACTTT. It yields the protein CASSQGQGIGSYNSPLHF.